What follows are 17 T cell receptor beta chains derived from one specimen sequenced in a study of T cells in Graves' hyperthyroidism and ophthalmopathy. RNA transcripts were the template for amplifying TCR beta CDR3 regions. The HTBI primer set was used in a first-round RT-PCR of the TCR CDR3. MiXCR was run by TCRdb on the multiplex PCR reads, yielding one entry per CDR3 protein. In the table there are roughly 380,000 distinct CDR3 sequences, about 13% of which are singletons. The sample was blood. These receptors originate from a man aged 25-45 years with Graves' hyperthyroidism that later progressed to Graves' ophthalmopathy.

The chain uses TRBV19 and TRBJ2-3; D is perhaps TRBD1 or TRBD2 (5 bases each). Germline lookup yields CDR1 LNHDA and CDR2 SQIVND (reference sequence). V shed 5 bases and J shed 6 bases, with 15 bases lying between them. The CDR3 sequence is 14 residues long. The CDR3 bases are TGTGCCAGTAGTCCCAGAGGGACGAAGGATACGCAGTATTTT. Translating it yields CASSPRGTKDTQYF.

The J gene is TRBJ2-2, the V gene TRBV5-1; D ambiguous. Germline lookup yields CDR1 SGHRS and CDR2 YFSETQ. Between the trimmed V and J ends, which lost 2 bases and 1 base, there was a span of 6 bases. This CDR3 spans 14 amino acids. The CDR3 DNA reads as TGCGCCAGCAGCTTTGCGGAGAACACCGGGGAGCTGTTTTTT. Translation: CASSFAENTGELFF. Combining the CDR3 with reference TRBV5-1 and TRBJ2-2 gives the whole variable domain KAGVTQTPRYLIKTRGQQVTLSCSPISGHRSVSWYQQTPGQGLQFLFEYFSETQRNKGNFPGRFSGRQFSNSRSEMNVSTLELGDSALYLCASSFAENTGELFFGEGSRLTVL.

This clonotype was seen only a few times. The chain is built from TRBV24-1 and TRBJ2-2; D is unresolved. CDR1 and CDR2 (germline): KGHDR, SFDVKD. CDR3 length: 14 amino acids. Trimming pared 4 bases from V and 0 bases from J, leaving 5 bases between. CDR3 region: CATSESANTGELFF. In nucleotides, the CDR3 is TGTGCCACCAGTGAGTCAGCGAACACCGGGGAGCTGTTTTTT.

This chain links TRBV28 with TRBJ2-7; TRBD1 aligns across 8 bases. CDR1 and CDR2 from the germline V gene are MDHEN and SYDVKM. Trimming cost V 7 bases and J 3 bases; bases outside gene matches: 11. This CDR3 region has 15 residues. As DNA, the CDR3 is TGTGCCAGCACCAAAAGCTGGACAGGGAACTACGAGCAGTACTTC. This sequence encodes CASTKSWTGNYEQYF.

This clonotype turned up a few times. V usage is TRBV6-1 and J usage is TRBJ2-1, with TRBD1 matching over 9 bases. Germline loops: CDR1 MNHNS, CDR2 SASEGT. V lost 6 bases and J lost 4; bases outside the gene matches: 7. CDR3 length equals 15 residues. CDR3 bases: TGTGCCAGCAGAGCCGGGACAGGGTATTACAATGAGCAGTTCTTC. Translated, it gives CASRAGTGYYNEQFF.

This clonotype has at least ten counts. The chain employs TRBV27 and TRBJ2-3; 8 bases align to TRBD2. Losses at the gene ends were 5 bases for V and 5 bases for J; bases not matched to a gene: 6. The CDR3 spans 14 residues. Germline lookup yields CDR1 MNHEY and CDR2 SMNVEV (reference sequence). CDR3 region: CASSRGGPGDTQYF. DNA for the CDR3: TGTGCCAGCAGTCGGGGGGGGCCGGGAGATACGCAGTATTTT.

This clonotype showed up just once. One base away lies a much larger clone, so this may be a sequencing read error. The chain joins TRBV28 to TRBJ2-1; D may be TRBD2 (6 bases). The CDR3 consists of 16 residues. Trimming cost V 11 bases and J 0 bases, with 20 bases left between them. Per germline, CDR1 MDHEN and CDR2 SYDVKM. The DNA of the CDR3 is TGTGCCGGCATTGACAGCGGGTTAAGCTCCTACAATGAGCAGTTCTTC. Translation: CAGIDSGLSSYNEQFF.

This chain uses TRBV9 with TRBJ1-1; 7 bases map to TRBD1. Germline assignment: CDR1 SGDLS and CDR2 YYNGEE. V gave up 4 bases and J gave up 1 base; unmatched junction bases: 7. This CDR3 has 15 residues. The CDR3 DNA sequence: TGTGCCAGCAGCCCCCAGGGACAGTCGAACACTGAAGCTTTCTTT. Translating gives CASSPQGQSNTEAFF.

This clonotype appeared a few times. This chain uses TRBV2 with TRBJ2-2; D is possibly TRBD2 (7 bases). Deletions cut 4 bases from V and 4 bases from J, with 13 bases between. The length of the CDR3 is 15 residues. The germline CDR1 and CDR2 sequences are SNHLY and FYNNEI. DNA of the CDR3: TGTGCCAGCAGTGTAGGGGGGGGCAGCACCGGGGAGCTGTTTTTT. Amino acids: CASSVGGGSTGELFF.

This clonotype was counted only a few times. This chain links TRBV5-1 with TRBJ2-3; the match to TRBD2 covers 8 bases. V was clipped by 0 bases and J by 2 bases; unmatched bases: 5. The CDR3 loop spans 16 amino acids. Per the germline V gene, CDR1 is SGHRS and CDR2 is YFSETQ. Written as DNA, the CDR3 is TGCGCCAGCAGCTTGGGCGGGGGGCTCCCCACAGATACGCAGTATTTT. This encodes CASSLGGGLPTDTQYF.

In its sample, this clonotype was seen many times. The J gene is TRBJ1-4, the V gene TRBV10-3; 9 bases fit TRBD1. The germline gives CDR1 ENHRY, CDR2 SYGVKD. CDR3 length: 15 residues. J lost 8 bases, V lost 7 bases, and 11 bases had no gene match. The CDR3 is CAIIDPGTGNEKLFF. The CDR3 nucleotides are TGTGCCATCATTGACCCCGGGACAGGGAACGAAAAACTGTTTTTT.

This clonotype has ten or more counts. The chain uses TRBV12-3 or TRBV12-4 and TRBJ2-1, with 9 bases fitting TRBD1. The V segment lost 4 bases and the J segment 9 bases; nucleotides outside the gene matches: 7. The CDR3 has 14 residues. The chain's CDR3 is CASSWGQGKGEQFF. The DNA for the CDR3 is TGTGCCAGCAGTTGGGGACAGGGAAAGGGTGAGCAGTTCTTC.

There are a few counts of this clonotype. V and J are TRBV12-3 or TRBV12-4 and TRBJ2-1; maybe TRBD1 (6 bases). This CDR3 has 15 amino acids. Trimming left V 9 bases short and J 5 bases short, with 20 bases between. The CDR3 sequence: CASSRRDKLDNEQFF. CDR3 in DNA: TGTGCCAGTAGTCGCCGGGACAAGCTGGACAATGAGCAGTTCTTC.

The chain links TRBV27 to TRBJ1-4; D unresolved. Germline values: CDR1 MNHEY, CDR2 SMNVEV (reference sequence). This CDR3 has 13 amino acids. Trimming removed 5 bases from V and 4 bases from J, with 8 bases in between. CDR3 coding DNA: TGTGCCAGCAGTCCCTCCAGTAATGAAAAACTGTTTTTT. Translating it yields CASSPSSNEKLFF.

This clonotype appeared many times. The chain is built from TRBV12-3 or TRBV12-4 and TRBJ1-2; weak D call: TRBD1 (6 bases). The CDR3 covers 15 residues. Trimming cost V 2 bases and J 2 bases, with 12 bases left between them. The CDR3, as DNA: TGTGCCAGCAGTTTATTAGGGGGGCCAAACTATGGCTACACCTTC. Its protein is CASSLLGGPNYGYTF.

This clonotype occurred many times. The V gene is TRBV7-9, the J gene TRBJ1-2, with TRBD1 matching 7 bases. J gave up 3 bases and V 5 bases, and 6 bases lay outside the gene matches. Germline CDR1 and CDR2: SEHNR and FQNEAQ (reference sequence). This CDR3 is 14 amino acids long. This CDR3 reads CASSIRTGHYGYTF. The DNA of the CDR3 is TGTGCCAGCAGCATCAGGACAGGCCACTATGGCTACACCTTC.

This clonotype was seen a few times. The CDR3, as DNA: TGCAGCGTTCGGACAAGAGCTAACACCGGGGAGCTGTTTTTT. Encoded protein: CSVRTRANTGELFF. This chain joins TRBV29-1 and TRBJ2-2, with D possibly matching TRBD1 (5 bases). Germline V gives CDR1 SQVTM, CDR2 ANQGSEA. The V end lost 5 bases, the J end lost 2 bases, and 12 bases lay between the germline ends. This CDR3 is built from 14 residues.